This passage covers 25 T cell receptor beta chains from one sample sequenced in a study of blood T cell repertoires in COVID-19. Repertoires were generated with immunoSEQ multiplex PCR, while TCRdb's copy carries only in-frame clones and drops some. The profile covers about 190,000 clones, with around 73% appearing a single time and approximately 15% taken by the ten largest. Sequenced input: PBMCs or T cells enriched from blood (not recorded which). These receptors were taken from a woman between 45 and 65 years old who had recovered from COVID-19.

This clone turned up a few times. The chain employs TRBV28 and TRBJ1-5; 10 bases line up with TRBD1. Germline values: CDR1 MDHEN, CDR2 SYDVKM. This CDR3 region has 16 residues. After removal of 6 bases from V and 7 bases from J, the junction contained 12 bases not matched to a gene. The CDR3 sequence: CASRGQGLSLSQPQHF. The CDR3, as DNA: TGTGCCAGCAGGGGACAGGGGCTCTCTCTCAGCCAGCCCCAGCATTTT.

This clone was detected many times. This chain connects TRBV10-3 to TRBJ2-7, with TRBD2 matching over 8 bases. V shed 7 bases and J 0 bases; nucleotides not matched to a gene: 14. CDR1 and CDR2 (germline): ENHRY, SYGVKD. The CDR3 covers 17 residues. CDR3 sequence: CAIICSPRSGTSYEQYF. The CDR3, as DNA: TGTGCCATCATATGTTCTCCACGTAGCGGGACCTCCTACGAGCAGTACTTC.

This clone has just one count. The chain couples TRBV9 to TRBJ2-7; TRBD1 aligns across 9 bases. This CDR3 has 15 residues. V lost 5 bases, J lost 6 bases, and 12 bases stayed unmatched. Looked up from germline, CDR1 is SGDLS and CDR2 is YYNGEE. The CDR3, as DNA: TGTGCCAGCAGTCCCCACGGGACAGGGATTGGCGAGCAGTACTTC. Amino acid sequence: CASSPHGTGIGEQYF.

This chain links TRBV10-2 with TRBJ1-4, with D hard to call. Germline CDR1 and CDR2: WSHSY and SAAADI. Between the trimmed V and J ends, which lost 2 bases and 11 bases, there was a span of 9 bases. The CDR3 loop spans 12 amino acids. CDR3 residues: CASSEGLRKLFF. CDR3 DNA sequence: TGCGCCAGCAGTGAGGGATTGAGGAAACTGTTTTTT.

The V and J genes are TRBV20-1 and TRBJ2-1; D is unclear. V lost 4 bases, J lost 0 bases, and 10 bases lay in between. The CDR3 sequence is 14 residues long. From germline, CDR1 is DFQATT and CDR2 SNEGSKA (reference sequence). This chain's CDR3 is CSAIDVSSYNEQFF. In DNA form, the CDR3 reads TGCAGTGCTATTGACGTGAGCTCCTACAATGAGCAGTTCTTC.

This clone was observed a single time. Other nucleotide sequences from this sample produce the same CDR3. This chain connects TRBV27 to TRBJ2-7; 9 bases fit TRBD1. From germline, CDR1 is MNHEY and CDR2 SMNVEV (reference sequence). V lost 5 bases, J lost 3 bases, and 2 bases stayed unmatched. The CDR3 consists of 13 residues. The CDR3 region is CASSPGQGYEQYF. CDR3 coding DNA: TGTGCCAGCAGTCCGGGACAGGGCTACGAGCAGTACTTC.

This clone was seen more than once but under ten times. This chain links TRBV6-6 with TRBJ2-1; 8 bases are a match to TRBD2. V shed 6 bases, J shed 0 bases, and the junction held 4 bases outside the gene matches. The CDR3 length is 15 residues. The V gene's germline CDR1 is MNHNY and CDR2 SVGAGI (reference sequence). The CDR3, as DNA: TGTGCCAGCAGCCCTACTAGCGGCTCCTACAATGAGCAGTTCTTC. It encodes CASSPTSGSYNEQFF.

The genes are TRBV27 and TRBJ2-7; 8 positions agree with TRBD2. The germline gives CDR1 MNHEY, CDR2 SMNVEV (reference sequence). The CDR3 covers 15 residues. Trimming at V came to 9 bases and at J to 6 bases, leaving 16 bases not matched to a gene. This chain's CDR3 is CASTSGIITLSEQYF. The DNA for the CDR3 is TGTGCCAGTACTAGCGGAATCATTACCCTCTCCGAGCAGTACTTC.

The chain recombines TRBV5-1 with TRBJ2-3, with 7 bases lining up with TRBD1. CDR3 length: 13 amino acids. The V gene end was trimmed by 3 bases and the J gene end by 6 bases; junction bases not matched to a gene: 4. Germline CDR1 and CDR2: SGHRS and YFSETQ. The CDR3 DNA is TGCGCCAGCAGCTACACAGGGGCCGATACGCAGTATTTT. It codes for CASSYTGADTQYF.

The chain carries TRBV28 and TRBJ2-5, with 12 bases lining up with TRBD2. The CDR3 extends over 14 amino acids. The germline gives CDR1 MDHEN, CDR2 SYDVKM. V was clipped by 8 bases and J by 5 bases; unmatched bases: 6. CDR3 protein: CASLSSGGAETQYF. The CDR3 DNA is TGTGCCAGCCTTTCTAGCGGGGGGGCGGAGACCCAGTACTTC. Drawing the rest from reference TRBV28 and TRBJ2-5, the complete variable domain is DVKVTQSSRYLVKRTGEKVFLECVQDMDHENMFWYRQDPGLGLRLIYFSYDVKMKEKGDIPEGYSVSREKKERFSLILESASTNQTSMYLCASLSSGGAETQYFGPGTRLLVL.

This clone came up many times. This rearrangement joins TRBV30 to TRBJ1-5; maybe TRBD1 (6 bases). Germline CDR1 GTSNPN, CDR2 SVGIG (reference sequence). V was pared by 6 bases and J by 7 bases, with 13 bases between. This CDR3 contains 12 residues. Here the CDR3 reads CACGQGYQPQHF. The CDR3 coding sequence is TGTGCCTGCGGGCAGGGGTACCAGCCCCAGCATTTT.

This clone was counted once. This chain links TRBV28 with TRBJ2-7, with unresolved D. Germline V gene sequence: CDR1 MDHEN, CDR2 SYDVKM. This CDR3 is built from 14 residues. V lost 6 bases and J 3 bases, leaving 15 bases between the germline ends. CDR3 region: CASSPGQRSYEQYF. The CDR3 coding sequence is TGTGCCAGCAGCCCTGGCCAGCGAAGCTACGAGCAGTACTTC.

CDR3 coding DNA: TGCAGCGTTGCCCGGGACAGGGCAGAGACCCAGTACTTC. Translating gives CSVARDRAETQYF. The chain employs TRBV29-1 and TRBJ2-5; 9 bases match TRBD1. J lost 4 bases, V lost 4 bases, and 4 bases had no gene match. Looked up from germline, CDR1 is SQVTM and CDR2 is ANQGSEA. This CDR3 contains 13 residues.

V gene TRBV11-2 combines with J gene TRBJ2-7; weak D call: TRBD1 (6 bases). Germline lookup yields CDR1 SGHAT and CDR2 FQNNGV. CDR3 length equals 13 residues. V was clipped by 5 bases and J by 6 bases, with 14 bases between them. The CDR3 spells CASSLHRVAEQYF. The CDR3 region has the DNA TGTGCCAGCAGCCTCCACAGGGTTGCCGAGCAGTACTTC.

The V call is TRBV19, the J call TRBJ1-5, with D possibly matching TRBD1 (6 bases). Germline V gene lookup returns CDR1 LNHDA and CDR2 SQIVND (reference sequence). Trimming took 3 bases from V and 6 from J, leaving 12 bases between them. This CDR3 has 14 residues. For the CDR3, the DNA is TGTGCCAGTAGTATGGTACAGGGCGGTCAGCCCCAGCATTTT. As protein: CASSMVQGGQPQHF.

For this clone: A junction end diverges from the germline sequence, so it may reflect a read error. The rearrangement joins TRBV4-2 to TRBJ2-1; tentative D call: TRBD2 (6 bases). There are 17 residues in the CDR3. The V gene's germline CDR1 is LGHNA and CDR2 YNFKEQ. DNA of the CDR3: TGTGCCAGCAGTCAAGAACTTACTAGCATCACCTACAATGAGCAGTTCTTC. Translated, it gives CASSQELTSITYNEQFF.

V is TRBV19 and J is TRBJ1-5; D is undetermined. Germline V gene data show CDR1 as LNHDA and CDR2 as SQIVND (reference sequence). The V gene lost 3 bases and the J gene lost 4 bases, with 16 bases spanning the gap. The CDR3 length is 16 residues. The CDR3 bases are TGTGCCAGTAGTATGGTGGCTCAGAGGGCAAATCAGCCCCAGCATTTT. It translates to CASSMVAQRANQPQHF.

The chain carries TRBV3-1 (or the pseudogene TRBV3-2) and TRBJ1-2, with 7 bases identical to TRBD1. The junction had 7 bases not matched to a gene; V was cut back by 1 base and J by 8 bases. The V gene's germline CDR1 is LGHDT and CDR2 YNNKEL (reference sequence). The CDR3 loop spans 14 amino acids. CDR3 nucleotide sequence: TGTGCCAGCAGCCAAGGGTTGACAGGGTTGGGCTACACCTTC. Amino acid sequence: CASSQGLTGLGYTF.

The chain uses TRBV7-2 and TRBJ2-3; D call uncertain. Looked up from germline, CDR1 is SGHTA and CDR2 is FQGNSA. Between the trimmed V and J ends, which lost 0 bases and 9 bases, there was a span of 10 bases. CDR3 size: 13 residues. The CDR3 coding sequence is TGTGCCAGCAGCTTAGCCCGGGTTGACACGCAGTATTTT. Protein: CASSLARVDTQYF. The entire variable domain, with the rest obtained from reference TRBV7-2 and TRBJ2-3, is as follows: GAGVSQSPSNKVTEKGKDVELRCDPISGHTALYWYRQSLGQGLEFLIYFQGNSAPDKSGLPSDRFSAERTGGSVSTLTIQRTQQEDSAVYLCASSLARVDTQYFGPGTRLTVL.

This clone appeared once. The chain recombines TRBV7-2 with TRBJ2-1, with D maybe TRBD2 (5 bases). This CDR3 has 15 residues. The V gene's germline CDR1 is SGHTA and CDR2 FQGNSA. Trimming removed 1 base from V and 8 bases from J, with 15 bases in between. CDR3 nucleotide sequence: TGTGCCAGCAGCTTAGGTGGGAGTATGATTGATGAGCAGTTCTTC. It yields the protein CASSLGGSMIDEQFF.

The genes are TRBV9 and TRBJ1-5; D is perhaps TRBD1 (5 bases). Germline V gene data show CDR1 as SGDLS and CDR2 as YYNGEE. The CDR3 length is 14 residues. V was cut by 0 bases and J by 5 bases, with 9 bases left in between. CDR3 sequence: CASSVDTGDQPQHF. CDR3 DNA: TGTGCCAGCAGCGTAGATACGGGGGATCAGCCCCAGCATTTT.

In its sample, this clone was seen a few times. This chain uses TRBV19 with TRBJ1-5, with D hard to call. CDR1 and CDR2 (germline): LNHDA, SQIVND (reference sequence). The CDR3 is 13 amino acids. Trimming left V 10 bases short and J 6 bases short, with 16 bases between. CDR3 protein: CATDAGYTQPQHF. CDR3 DNA sequence: TGTGCCACCGATGCGGGGTATACTCAGCCCCAGCATTTT.

A note on this clone: The same CDR3 arises from other DNA sequences in this sample as well. This chain connects TRBV24-1 to TRBJ2-3; 8 bases fit TRBD2. Trimming removed 4 bases from V and 0 bases from J; junction bases left unmatched: 5. The CDR3 covers 16 residues. Looked up from germline, CDR1 is KGHDR and CDR2 is SFDVKD. CDR3 region: CATSEPTSGSTDTQYF. As DNA, the CDR3 is TGTGCCACCAGTGAACCTACTAGCGGTAGCACAGATACGCAGTATTTT.

The chain joins TRBV28 to TRBJ1-3, with TRBD1 as a possible D gene (6 bases). V dropped 7 bases and J dropped 4 bases, with 17 bases sitting between them. Germline V gene sequence: CDR1 MDHEN, CDR2 SYDVKM. This CDR3 spans 15 amino acids. CDR3 residues: CASISAGEIGNTIYF. CDR3 bases: TGTGCCAGCATTTCGGCAGGGGAAATCGGAAACACCATATATTTT.

This clone was recorded only once. This rearrangement joins TRBV5-1 to TRBJ2-2, with 10 bases identical to TRBD1. Germline CDR1 reads SGHRS; CDR2 reads YFSETQ. The CDR3 sequence is 15 residues long. With V trimmed by 4 bases and J by 6 bases, 6 bases remained unmatched. CDR3 in DNA: TGCGCCAGCAGCACAGGACAGGGGGAGGCCGGGGAGCTGTTTTTT. This gives the protein CASSTGQGEAGELFF.